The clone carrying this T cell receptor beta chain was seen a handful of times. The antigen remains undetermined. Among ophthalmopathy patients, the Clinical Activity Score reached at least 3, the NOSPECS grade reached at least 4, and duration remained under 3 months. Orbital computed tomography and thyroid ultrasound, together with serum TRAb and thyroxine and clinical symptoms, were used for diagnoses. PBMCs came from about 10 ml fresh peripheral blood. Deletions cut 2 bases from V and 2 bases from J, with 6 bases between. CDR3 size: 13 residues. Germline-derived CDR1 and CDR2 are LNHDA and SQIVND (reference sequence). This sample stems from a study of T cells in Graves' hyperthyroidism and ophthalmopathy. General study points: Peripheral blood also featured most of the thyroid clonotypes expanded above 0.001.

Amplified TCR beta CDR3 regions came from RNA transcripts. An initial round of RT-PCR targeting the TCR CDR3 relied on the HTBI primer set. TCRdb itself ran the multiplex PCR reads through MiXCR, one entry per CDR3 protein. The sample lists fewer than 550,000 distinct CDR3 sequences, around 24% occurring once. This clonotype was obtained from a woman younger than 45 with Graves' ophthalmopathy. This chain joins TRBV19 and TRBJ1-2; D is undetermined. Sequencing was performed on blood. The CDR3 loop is CASSITVNYGYTF. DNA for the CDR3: TGTGCCAGTAGTATAACAGTAAACTATGGCTACACCTTC.